This T cell receptor (beta chain) is drawn from a study of Tregs in tolerant kidney transplant recipients. Whole-study results and caveats: No direct test of biological reproducibility was done here. Expanding Tregs on activated donor B cells appeared to best identify donor-specific TCRbeta clones.

A word on this clone: Its antigen is unidentified.

Sequencing was performed with immunoSEQ multiplex PCR; in TCRdb, only in-frame clones are kept and a portion is missing. The sample carries over 50,000 clones, approximately 83% recorded once. This CDR3 is 16 amino acids long. The ends were cut back, 4 bases at V and 2 bases at J, with 16 bases in the middle. Germline V lookup: CDR1 SGHRS, CDR2 YFSETQ. The rearrangement joins TRBV5-1 to TRBJ1-3, with D unresolved. This clonotype was sampled from a human donor who received a combined kidney and bone marrow transplant. Sample: Tregs from blood, taken before the transplant. The CDR3 loop is CASSPSPIVAGNTIYF. CDR3 nucleotides: TGCGCCAGCAGCCCGTCGCCCATAGTGGCTGGAAACACCATATATTTT.